This T cell receptor beta chain stems from a study of blood T cells in healthy people across ages. Study-wide points: Both higher diversity and more naive CD4+ cells marked long-lived donors when set against aged donors.

This CDR3 has 12 residues. V was cut by 9 bases and J by 3 bases, with 10 bases left in between. The use of a sample-barcoded 5' primer and a J-beta primer mix characterized a second PCR of roughly 7 to 12 cycles. TCRdb called the 5' RACE reads again in MiXCR, with one record for every CDR3 protein. The table has 850,000 to 950,000 distinct CDR3 sequences, more than 25% seen once; the top ten hold roughly 17%. As for this clonotype: Its antigen is still unknown.

Donors were systemically healthy Caucasian individuals from Russia aged about 6 to 100 years. Around 10 milliliters of peripheral blood were drawn from each donor. With each sample, at least 5 micrograms of total RNA were extracted. The TCR originated in an elderly woman in good health. The sample taken for sequencing was blood. This chain connects TRBV12-3 or TRBV12-4 to TRBJ2-3; D not resolved. CDR3 sequence (DNA): TGTGCCAGTAGAGTGAGAACAGATACGCAGTATTTT. Protein sequence: CASRVRTDTQYF.